Below, 18 T cell receptor beta chains from the same sample are listed, as sequenced in a study of OX40 agonist ivuxolimab in advanced cancers. Produced via immunoSEQ multiplex PCR; TCRdb's table is partial and in-frame only. The sample has roughly 76,000 clones; 91% are singletons. The sample here was CD4+ or CD8+ T cells sorted from blood, taken in a trial of the OX40 agonist ivuxolimab. The origin of the receptors is an adult with an advanced solid tumor such as melanoma, head and neck, liver or kidney cancer.

The chain uses TRBV7-9 and TRBJ2-5, with unresolved D. From germline, CDR1 is SEHNR and CDR2 FQNEAQ (reference sequence). The CDR3 consists of 15 residues. V gave up 1 base and J gave up 7 bases, with 16 bases separating them. The CDR3 sequence is CASSLGGRRRVTQYF. CDR3 nucleotides: TGTGCCAGCAGCTTAGGCGGCAGAAGAAGGGTGACCCAGTACTTC.

V gene TRBV11-2 combines with J gene TRBJ2-7, with D maybe TRBD2 (6 bases). V lost 6 bases to trimming and J lost 6 bases, with 12 bases between them. CDR3 size: 12 residues. Germline V gene sequence: CDR1 SGHAT, CDR2 FQNNGV. CDR3 sequence reads: CASRQPGVEQYF. CDR3 nucleotides: TGTGCCAGCAGACAGCCGGGAGTCGAGCAGTACTTC.

The chain joins TRBV28 to TRBJ1-4; no definite D call. Trimming shortened V by 3 bases and J by 10 bases, and 15 bases separated the two germline ends. Germline CDR1 and CDR2: MDHEN and SYDVKM. The CDR3 is made up of 14 amino acids. In DNA, the CDR3 is TGTGCCAGCAGTTTTCCGCTCCCGGAGGCAAAACTGTTTTTT. Its translation is CASSFPLPEAKLFF.

This rearrangement joins TRBV6-1 to TRBJ1-2, with 11 bases that match TRBD1. Germline CDR1 and CDR2: MNHNS and SASEGT. Trimming cost V 4 bases and J 7 bases; bases outside gene matches: 5. The length of the CDR3 is 14 residues. CDR3 region: CASSAGQGASGYTF. CDR3 nucleotide sequence: TGTGCCAGCAGTGCCGGACAGGGGGCATCTGGCTACACCTTC.

The chain combines TRBV27 with TRBJ2-7, with D uncertain. The CDR3 runs 15 residues. In germline, CDR1 is MNHEY, CDR2 SMNVEV (reference sequence). V lost 3 bases to trimming and J lost 4 bases, with 16 bases between them. Written as DNA, the CDR3 is TGTGCCAGCAGTTTGACACGGGCTACGCTATACGAGCAGTACTTC. It codes for CASSLTRATLYEQYF.

V gene TRBV6-1 combines with J gene TRBJ1-5; D possibly corresponds to TRBD1 (5 bases). The germline V gene has CDR1 MNHNS and CDR2 SASEGT. The CDR3 is 15 amino acids. V was shortened by 0 bases and J by 7 bases, with 13 bases between the two germline ends. CDR3 DNA sequence: TGTGCCAGCAGTGAAGCTAGCGGGGGAGGGCAGCCCCAGCATTTT. Encoded protein: CASSEASGGGQPQHF.

The chain links TRBV19 to TRBJ2-1; no clear D. Germline-derived CDR1 and CDR2 are LNHDA and SQIVND (reference sequence). The CDR3 extends over 11 amino acids. Trimming pared 8 bases from V and 3 bases from J, leaving 5 bases between. The CDR3 spells CASQNYNEQFF. The CDR3 nucleotides read TGTGCCAGTCAGAACTACAATGAGCAGTTCTTC.

The rearrangement uses TRBV2 and TRBJ1-4, with D perhaps TRBD1 (5 bases). The germline V gene has CDR1 SNHLY and CDR2 FYNNEI. The V end was cut by 3 bases, the J end by 8 bases, with 10 bases between. The CDR3 length is 13 residues. The CDR3 here is CASSDQGGEKLFF. The CDR3 DNA reads as TGTGCCAGCAGTGACCAGGGAGGGGAAAAACTGTTTTTT.

The chain is built from TRBV6-6 and TRBJ2-7, with TRBD2 matching 13 bases. Germline trimming cut 0 bases from V and 7 bases from J; bases unmatched to any gene: 3. Germline CDR1 and CDR2: MNHNY and SVGAGI (reference sequence). The CDR3 is 15 residues long. DNA of the CDR3: TGTGCCAGCAGTTACTCAGGGACTAGCGGGGAAGAGCAGTACTTC. This sequence encodes CASSYSGTSGEEQYF.

This clone was detected once. The CDR3 sequence: CASSYQTAGGETQYF. As DNA, the CDR3 is TGTGCCAGCAGTTACCAGACAGCCGGGGGAGAGACCCAGTACTTC. V usage is TRBV6-5 and J usage is TRBJ2-5, with TRBD2 as a possible D gene (6 bases). Germline CDR1 MNHEY, CDR2 SVGAGI. This CDR3 spans 15 amino acids. Trimming removed 2 bases from V and 4 bases from J, with 14 bases in between.

This clone was picked up a small number of times. CDR3 loop: CASSQVEQLTGELFF. The CDR3 DNA sequence: TGCGCCAGCAGCCAAGTTGAACAACTCACCGGGGAGCTGTTTTTT. The chain recombines TRBV4-1 with TRBJ2-2; no clear D. V lost 1 base and J 4 bases, leaving 10 bases between the germline ends. The CDR3 spans 15 residues. CDR1 is MGHRA and CDR2 is YSYEKL in the germline V gene.

This clone was counted once. J is TRBJ1-2 and V is TRBV7-2; D remains unclear. CDR3 length: 14 residues. Deletions cut 1 base from V and 8 bases from J, with 14 bases between. Germline CDR1 is SGHTA and CDR2 is FQGNSA. CDR3 in DNA: TGTGCCAGCAGCTTAGGATCCCGGGTTGGCGGCTACACCTTC. Protein sequence: CASSLGSRVGGYTF.

This chain joins TRBV19 and TRBJ2-3; D might be TRBD2 (5 bases). The CDR3 extends over 13 amino acids. CDR1 is LNHDA and CDR2 is SQIVND in the germline V gene (reference sequence). The V and J ends lost 6 bases and 8 bases respectively, with 15 bases between them. CDR3 in DNA: TGTGCCAGTAGCCCTATGGCCGCGGGTACGCAGTATTTT. Protein sequence: CASSPMAAGTQYF.

This rearrangement joins TRBV30 to TRBJ1-2; 9 nucleotides line up with TRBD1. Germline V lookup: CDR1 GTSNPN, CDR2 SVGIG (reference sequence). Germline trimming cut 7 bases from V and 5 bases from J; bases unmatched to any gene: 8. The CDR3 runs to 13 residues. The CDR3 sequence: CALWTGVYYGYTF. The CDR3 DNA is TGTGCCTTGTGGACAGGGGTTTATTATGGCTACACCTTC.

As for this clone: One junction end disagrees with the germline gene, perhaps due to a read error. The rearrangement joins TRBV10-3 to TRBJ1-2, with 10 bases lining up with TRBD1. Germline values: CDR1 ENHRY, CDR2 SYGVKD. This CDR3 region has 13 residues. The CDR3 DNA reads TGTGCCATCAGTGGTCTTCGACAGGGGGCGGAGGACTTC. This sequence encodes CAISGLRQGAEDF.

The rearrangement uses TRBV11-3 and TRBJ1-1; 12 bases map to TRBD1. The CDR3 is made up of 17 amino acids. The junction had 5 bases not matched to a gene; V was cut back by 3 bases and J by 0 bases. Germline CDR1 reads SGHNT; CDR2 reads YENEEA. CDR3 DNA sequence: TGTGCCAGCAGCTTCGGGACAGGGGGCCCTATGAACACTGAAGCTTTCTTT. This encodes CASSFGTGGPMNTEAFF.

The chain uses TRBV5-1 and TRBJ2-1; no clear D gene. Germline CDR1 reads SGHRS; CDR2 reads YFSETQ. Trimming took off 0 bases at V and 2 bases at J, with 9 bases between the two ends. This CDR3 spans 15 amino acids. The CDR3 is CASSLDSNPYNEQFF. CDR3 coding DNA: TGCGCCAGCAGCTTGGACAGCAACCCCTACAATGAGCAGTTCTTC.

The gene calls are TRBV5-1 and TRBJ2-5; weak D call: TRBD2 (6 bases). CDR1 SGHRS and CDR2 YFSETQ come from the germline V gene. With 1 base removed from V and 5 bases from J, the gap between germline ends came to 12 bases. The CDR3 loop spans 14 amino acids. CDR3 amino acids: CASSLPEGSETQYF. The CDR3 DNA is TGCGCCAGCAGCTTGCCGGAGGGGAGCGAGACCCAGTACTTC.